The entry below gives a single T cell receptor (beta chain) sequence along with its context. The record originates from a study of identical twins. The junction had 8 bases not matched to a gene; V was cut back by 7 bases and J by 2 bases. Germline assignment: CDR1 SGHRS and CDR2 YFSETQ. The CDR3 sequence is 14 residues long. TCRdb re-called the 5' RACE reads with MiXCR, one entry per CDR3 protein. The data hold roughly 720,000 distinct CDR3 sequences, with roughly 18% observed a single time. The same data also contributed to another study, on T cells expressing NK-cell markers.

Sample: PBMCs. V gene TRBV5-1 combines with J gene TRBJ2-5; TRBD1 agrees at 7 bases. This TCR was recovered from a woman aged 18-35 years in good health. CDR3 DNA: TGCGCCAGCGCGACAGGGCAAAATCAAGAGACCCAGTACTTC. Translated: CASATGQNQETQYF.